This T cell receptor (beta chain) was sequenced in a study of cytomegalovirus exposure and HLA in healthy donors. Sequencing was performed with immunoSEQ multiplex PCR; in TCRdb, only in-frame clones are kept and a portion is missing. In the table there are about 200,000 clones, around 86% of which are singletons. On this clone itself: What it recognizes is unknown.

The study's findings and limits: For cytomegalovirus status, the classifier reportedly gave diagnoses with high specificity and sensitivity. A few CMV-associated chains were confirmed in vitro to be specific for CMV antigens. The study put under 200 TCR beta chains on its list as cytomegalovirus-associated. Subsequent analysis found a tendency for first-cohort TCR clusters to co-occur within the 100 to 150 validation repertoires.

This CDR3 comprises 15 residues. V lost 5 bases, J lost 6 bases, and 7 bases stayed unmatched. From germline, CDR1 is SGHTA and CDR2 FQGNSA. The TCR was taken from a young woman in good health and CMV-seronegative. The V call is TRBV7-2, the J call TRBJ2-7; 13 bases map to TRBD2. Sequenced: PBMCs. CDR3 loop: CASSPGGLAGREQYF. For the CDR3, the DNA is TGTGCCAGCAGCCCCGGGGGACTAGCGGGGCGCGAGCAGTACTTC.